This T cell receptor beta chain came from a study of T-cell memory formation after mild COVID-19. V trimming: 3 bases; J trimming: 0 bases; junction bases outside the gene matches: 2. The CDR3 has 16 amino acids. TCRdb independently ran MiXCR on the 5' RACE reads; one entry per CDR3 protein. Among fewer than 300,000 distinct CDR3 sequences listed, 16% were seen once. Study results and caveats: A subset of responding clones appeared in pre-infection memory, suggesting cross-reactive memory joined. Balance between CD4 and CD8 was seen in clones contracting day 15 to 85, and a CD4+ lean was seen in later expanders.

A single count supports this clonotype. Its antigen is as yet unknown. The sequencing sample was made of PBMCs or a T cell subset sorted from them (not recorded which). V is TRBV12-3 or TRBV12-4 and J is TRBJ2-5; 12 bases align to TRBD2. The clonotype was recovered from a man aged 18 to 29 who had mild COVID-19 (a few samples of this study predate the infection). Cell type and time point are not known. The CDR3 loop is CASSFTSGGNQETQYF. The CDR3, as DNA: TGTGCCAGCAGTTTTACTAGCGGGGGGAACCAAGAGACCCAGTACTTC.